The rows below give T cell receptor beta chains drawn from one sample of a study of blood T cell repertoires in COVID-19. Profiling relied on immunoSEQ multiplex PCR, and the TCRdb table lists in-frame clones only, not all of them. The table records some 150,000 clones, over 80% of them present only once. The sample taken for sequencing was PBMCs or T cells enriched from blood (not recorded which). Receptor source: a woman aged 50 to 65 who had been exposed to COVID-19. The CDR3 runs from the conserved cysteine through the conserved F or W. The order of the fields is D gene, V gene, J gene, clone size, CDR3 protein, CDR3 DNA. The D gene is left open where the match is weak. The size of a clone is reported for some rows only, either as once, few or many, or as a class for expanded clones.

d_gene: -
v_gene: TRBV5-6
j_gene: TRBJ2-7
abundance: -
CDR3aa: CATGSVGLSNEQYF
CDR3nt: TGTGCCACCGGCAGCGTGGGGCTCTCCAACGAGCAGTACTTC

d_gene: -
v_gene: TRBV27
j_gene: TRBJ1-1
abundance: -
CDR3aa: CASRDFSEAFF
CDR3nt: TGTGCCAGCCGGGACTTCTCTGAAGCTTTCTTT

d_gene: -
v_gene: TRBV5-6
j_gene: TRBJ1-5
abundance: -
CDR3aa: CASSLGRGGPQHF
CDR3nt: TGTGCCAGCAGCCTGGGGAGGGGCGGGCCCCAGCATTTT

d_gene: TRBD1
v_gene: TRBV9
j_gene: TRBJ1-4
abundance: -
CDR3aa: CASSDVTGGNEKLFF
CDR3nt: TGTGCCAGCAGCGACGTGACAGGGGGTAATGAAAAACTGTTTTTT

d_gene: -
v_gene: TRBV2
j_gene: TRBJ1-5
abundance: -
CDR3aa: CASTSAGKNQPQHF
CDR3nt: TGTGCCAGCACCTCAGCGGGTAAGAATCAGCCCCAGCATTTT

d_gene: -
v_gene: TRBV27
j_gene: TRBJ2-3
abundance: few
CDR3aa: CASSSPQGTTDTQYF
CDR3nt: TGTGCCAGCAGTTCGCCACAGGGAACTACAGATACGCAGTATTTT

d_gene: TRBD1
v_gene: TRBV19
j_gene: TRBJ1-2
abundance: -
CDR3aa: CASSIRGTGGFYTF
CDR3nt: TGTGCCAGTAGTATCAGGGGGACAGGGGGCTTCTACACCTTC

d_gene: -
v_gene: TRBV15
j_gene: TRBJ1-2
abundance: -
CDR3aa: CATSRLTGNYGYTF
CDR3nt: TGTGCCACCAGCAGACTTACAGGGAACTATGGCTACACCTTC

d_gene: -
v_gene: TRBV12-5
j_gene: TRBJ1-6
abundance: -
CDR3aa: CASGLGSNSPLHF
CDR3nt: TGTGCTAGTGGTTTGGGCAGTAATTCACCCCTCCACTTT

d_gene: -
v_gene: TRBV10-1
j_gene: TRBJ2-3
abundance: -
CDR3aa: CASSDSSTIISDTQYF
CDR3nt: TGCGCCAGCAGTGATAGTAGCACTATCATCTCCGATACGCAGTATTTT

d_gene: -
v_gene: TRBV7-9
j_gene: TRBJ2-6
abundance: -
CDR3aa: CASSFEAGANVLTF
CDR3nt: TGTGCCAGCAGCTTCGAGGCTGGGGCCAACGTCCTGACTTTC

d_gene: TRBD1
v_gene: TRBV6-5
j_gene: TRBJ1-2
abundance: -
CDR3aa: CASMGNRGGGYGYTF
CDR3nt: TGTGCCAGCATGGGCAACAGGGGTGGTGGGTATGGCTACACCTTC

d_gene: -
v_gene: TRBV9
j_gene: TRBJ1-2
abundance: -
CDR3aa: CASSDNQGIVYGYTF
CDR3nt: TGTGCCAGCAGCGATAACCAGGGAATTGTCTATGGCTACACCTTC

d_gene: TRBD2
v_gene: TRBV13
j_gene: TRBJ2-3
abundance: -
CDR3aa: CASSWGLGTDTQYF
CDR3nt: TGTGCCAGCAGCTGGGGACTAGGCACAGATACGCAGTATTTT

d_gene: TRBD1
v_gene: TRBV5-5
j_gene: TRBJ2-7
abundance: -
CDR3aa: CASSFLGQGSGEQYF
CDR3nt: TGTGCCAGCAGCTTCTTGGGACAGGGCTCGGGCGAGCAGTACTTC

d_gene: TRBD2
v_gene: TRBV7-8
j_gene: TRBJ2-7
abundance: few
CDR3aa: CASSLVAGGGFSSYEQYF
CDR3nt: TGTGCCAGCAGCTTAGTAGCGGGGGGGGGTTTTAGCTCCTACGAGCAGTACTTC

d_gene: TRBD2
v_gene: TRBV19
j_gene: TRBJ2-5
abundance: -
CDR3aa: CASRGTRETQYF
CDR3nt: TGTGCCAGCCGAGGGACTAGAGAGACCCAGTACTTC

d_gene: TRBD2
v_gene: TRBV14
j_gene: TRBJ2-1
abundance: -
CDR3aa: CASSRLAGGPRYNEQFF
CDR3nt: TGTGCCAGCAGCCGGTTAGCGGGAGGGCCTCGCTACAATGAGCAGTTCTTC

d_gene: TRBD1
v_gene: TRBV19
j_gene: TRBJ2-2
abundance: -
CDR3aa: CASRGQGAITGELFF
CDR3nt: TGTGCCAGTAGGGGACAGGGGGCGATCACCGGGGAGCTGTTTTTT

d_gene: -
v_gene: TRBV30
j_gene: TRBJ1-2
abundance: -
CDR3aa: CAWRSGRRGYTF
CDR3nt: TGTGCCTGGAGATCGGGGAGGCGGGGCTACACCTTC

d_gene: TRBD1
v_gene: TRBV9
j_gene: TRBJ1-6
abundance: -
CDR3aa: CASIKKNRGGDRGGSPLHF
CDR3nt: TGTGCCAGCATCAAGAAAAACAGGGGCGGGGACAGGGGAGGCTCACCCCTCCACTTT

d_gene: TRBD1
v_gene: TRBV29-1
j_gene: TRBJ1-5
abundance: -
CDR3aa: CSVAAGGWDQPQHF
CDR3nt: TGCAGCGTTGCCGCAGGGGGGTGGGATCAGCCCCAGCATTTT

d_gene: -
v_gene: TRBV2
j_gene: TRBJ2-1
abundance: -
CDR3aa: CASRLDNFSYNEQFF
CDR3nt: TGTGCCAGCAGGCTGGACAACTTCTCCTACAATGAGCAGTTCTTC

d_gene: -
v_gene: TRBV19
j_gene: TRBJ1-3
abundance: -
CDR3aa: CASSRAGNTIYF
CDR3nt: TGTGCCAGTAGTAGAGCCGGGAACACCATATATTTT

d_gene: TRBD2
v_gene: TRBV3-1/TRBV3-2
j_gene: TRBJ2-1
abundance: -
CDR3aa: CASSDFLAGGGNEQFF
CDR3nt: TGTGCCAGCAGCGACTTCCTAGCGGGGGGCGGCAATGAGCAGTTCTTC

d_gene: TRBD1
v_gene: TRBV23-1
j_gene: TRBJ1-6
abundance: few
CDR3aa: CASSQGFDRANSPLHF
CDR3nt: TGCGCCAGCAGTCAAGGATTTGACAGGGCAAATTCACCCCTCCACTTT

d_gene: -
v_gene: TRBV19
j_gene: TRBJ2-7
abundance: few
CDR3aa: CASSNTDRNDEQYF
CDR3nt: TGTGCCAGTAGTAATACGGACAGAAATGACGAGCAGTACTTC

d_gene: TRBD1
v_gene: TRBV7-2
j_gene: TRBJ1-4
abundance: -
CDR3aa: CASSFDRGANEKLFF
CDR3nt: TGTGCCAGCAGCTTCGACAGGGGAGCTAATGAAAAACTGTTTTTT

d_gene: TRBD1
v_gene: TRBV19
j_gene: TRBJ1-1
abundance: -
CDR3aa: CASSTGTGGGKGTEAFF
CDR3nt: TGTGCCAGTAGTACCGGGACAGGGGGCGGAAAGGGGACTGAAGCTTTCTTT

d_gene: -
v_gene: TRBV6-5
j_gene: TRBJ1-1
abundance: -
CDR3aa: CASSYSMNTEAFF
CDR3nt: TGTGCCAGCAGTTACTCCATGAACACTGAAGCTTTCTTT

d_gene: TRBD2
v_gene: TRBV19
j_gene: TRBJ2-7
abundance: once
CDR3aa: CASSKLAGGPDEQYF
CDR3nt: TGTGCCAGTAGTAAACTAGCGGGGGGGCCGGACGAGCAGTACTTC

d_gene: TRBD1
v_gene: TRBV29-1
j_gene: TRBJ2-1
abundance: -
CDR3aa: CSGDRIQGNEQFF
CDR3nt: TGCAGCGGGGACAGAATTCAAGGGAATGAGCAGTTCTTC

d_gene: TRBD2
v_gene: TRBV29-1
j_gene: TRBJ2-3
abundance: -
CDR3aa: CSVDTSGMKDTQYF
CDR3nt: TGCAGCGTTGATACTAGCGGGATGAAAGATACGCAGTATTTT

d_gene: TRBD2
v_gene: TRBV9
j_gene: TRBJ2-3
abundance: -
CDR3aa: CASSVRNGLAGPDTQYF
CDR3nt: TGTGCCAGCAGCGTCCGGAACGGGCTAGCGGGCCCAGATACGCAGTATTTT

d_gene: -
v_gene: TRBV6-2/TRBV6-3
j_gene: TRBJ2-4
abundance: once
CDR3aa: CASSRGGIRNIQYF
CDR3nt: TGTGCCAGCAGTCGTGGGGGGATTCGGAACATTCAGTACTTC

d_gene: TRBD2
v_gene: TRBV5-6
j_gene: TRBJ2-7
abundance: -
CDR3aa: CASSLKAVAGFYEQYF
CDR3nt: TGTGCCAGCAGCCTGAAAGCGGTAGCGGGATTCTACGAGCAGTACTTC

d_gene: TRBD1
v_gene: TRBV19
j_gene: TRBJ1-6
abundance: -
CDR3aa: CASRWDRNNSPLHF
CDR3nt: TGTGCCAGTAGATGGGACAGGAATAATTCACCCCTCCACTTT

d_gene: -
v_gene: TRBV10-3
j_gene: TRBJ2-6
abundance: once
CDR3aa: CASGNGNPTGANVLTF
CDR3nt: TGTGCCAGCGGAAACGGTAACCCCACTGGGGCCAACGTCCTGACTTTC

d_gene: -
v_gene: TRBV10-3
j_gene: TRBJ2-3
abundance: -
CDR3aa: CAISDGEDTQYF
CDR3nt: TGTGCCATCAGTGACGGTGAGGATACGCAGTATTTT

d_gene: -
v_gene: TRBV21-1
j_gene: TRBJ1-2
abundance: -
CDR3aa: CASSNGGREDGYTF
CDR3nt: TGTGCCAGCAGCAATGGCGGCAGGGAGGACGGCTACACCTTC

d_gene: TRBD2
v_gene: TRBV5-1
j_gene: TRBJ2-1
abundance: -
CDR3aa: CASSLGSGSLNEQFF
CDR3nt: TGCGCCAGCAGCTTGGGTAGCGGGAGCCTCAATGAGCAGTTCTTC

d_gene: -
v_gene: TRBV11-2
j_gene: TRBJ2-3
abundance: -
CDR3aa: CASSSDTGTDTQYF
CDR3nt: TGTGCCAGCAGCTCGGACACAGGCACAGATACGCAGTATTTT

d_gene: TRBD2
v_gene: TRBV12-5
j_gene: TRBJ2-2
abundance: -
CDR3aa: CASGSPLAGGGTGELFF
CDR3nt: TGTGCTAGTGGCTCCCCCTTGGCGGGGGGCGGGACCGGGGAGCTGTTTTTT

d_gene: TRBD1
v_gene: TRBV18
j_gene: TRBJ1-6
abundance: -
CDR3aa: CASSPSGGKGNSPLHF
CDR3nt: TGTGCCAGCTCACCGTCAGGGGGGAAGGGGAATTCACCCCTCCACTTT

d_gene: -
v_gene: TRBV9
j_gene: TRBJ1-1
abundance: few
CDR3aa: CASSVEGQNTEAFF
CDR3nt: TGTGCCAGCAGCGTGGAGGGCCAAAACACTGAAGCTTTCTTT

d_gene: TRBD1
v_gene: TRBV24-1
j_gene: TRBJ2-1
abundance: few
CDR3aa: CATSDRDRGRDEQFF
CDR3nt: TGTGCCACCAGTGATAGGGACAGGGGGCGTGATGAGCAGTTCTTC

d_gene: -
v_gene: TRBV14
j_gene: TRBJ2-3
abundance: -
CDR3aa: CASSHTGSTDTQYF
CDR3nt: TGTGCCAGCAGCCATACCGGGAGCACAGATACGCAGTATTTT

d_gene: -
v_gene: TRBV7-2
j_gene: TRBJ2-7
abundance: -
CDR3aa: CASSLWRDYEQYF
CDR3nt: TGTGCCAGCAGCTTATGGCGGGACTACGAGCAGTACTTC

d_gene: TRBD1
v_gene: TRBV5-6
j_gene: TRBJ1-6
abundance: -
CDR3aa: CASSLGQGGSPLHF
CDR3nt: TGTGCCAGCAGCTTGGGGCAGGGGGGTTCACCCCTCCACTTT

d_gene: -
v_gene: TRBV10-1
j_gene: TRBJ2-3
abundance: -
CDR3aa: CASSPLGGISTDTQYF
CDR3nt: TGCGCCAGCAGCCCCCTCGGCGGGATAAGCACAGATACGCAGTATTTT

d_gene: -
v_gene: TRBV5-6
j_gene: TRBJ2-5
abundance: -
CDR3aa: CASSLSETQYF
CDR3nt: TGTGCCAGCAGCTTATCGGAGACCCAGTACTTC

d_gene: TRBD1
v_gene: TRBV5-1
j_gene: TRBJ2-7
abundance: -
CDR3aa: CASSFRQGARWYF
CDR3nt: TGCGCCAGCAGCTTCCGACAGGGGGCGAGATGGTACTTC

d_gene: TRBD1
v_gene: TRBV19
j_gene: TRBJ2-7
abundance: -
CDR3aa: CASSQRRTGQTYEQYF
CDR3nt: TGTGCCAGTAGTCAGAGACGGACAGGGCAAACCTACGAGCAGTACTTC

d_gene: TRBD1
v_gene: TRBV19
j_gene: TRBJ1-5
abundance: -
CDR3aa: CASSIVGTAYSNQPQHF
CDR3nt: TGTGCCAGTAGTATAGTCGGGACAGCCTATAGCAATCAGCCCCAGCATTTT